This T cell receptor (beta chain) derives from a study of T cell responses to AZD1222 COVID-19 vaccine (dated by TCRdb to the early 2020s). For context, the study as a whole: AZD1222 recipients given second doses at about 4 weeks or at about 12 weeks were pooled, since spike-specific TCR depth and breadth were not found to differ between the two schedules. Enrollment into the trials was organized by age into subgroups of 18-55, 56-69 and 70-plus years, and those subgroups contained about 160, 30 and 59 TCR-sequenced participants, respectively. A total of about 230 trial participants underwent TCR sequencing, of whom nearly 210 received two doses of AZD1222 and about 25 received two doses of the MenACWY control vaccine.

The CDR3 measures 17 amino acids from cysteine to phenylalanine. The kept DNA is CDR3 alone, 51 bases in frame from the first base. CDR1 is given as MNHEY and CDR2 as SMNVEV, both from the germline V gene (reference sequence). V is pruned by 3 bases and J by 0 bases, leaving 3 bases of the junction without a gene match. Overall study results and their limits: Epitopes outside the regions mutated in the B.1.351 and B.1.1.7 variants were reportedly recognized by nearly half of the unique spike-specific TCRs. In the small 56-69-year group, the increase in depth fell short of significance, most likely because of low power. Conclusions about previously exposed vaccinees are limited because only five to seven AZD1222 recipients were SARS-CoV-2 seropositive at baseline. No day 14 peak-response samples were available, so repertoires were characterized only after the peak T cell response. Spike-specific TCR breadth and depth rose significantly after two AZD1222 doses compared with day 0 and with MenACWY recipients. The whole spike protein was spanned by vaccine-associated CD4 TCRs, and dominant responses were seen in regions 160-218 and 743-854. Participants were mostly white British, with more females than males. The authors suggested clonal diversity may have been underestimated.

The CDR3 regions of human TCRbeta chains were analyzed by immunosequencing. The authors' pipeline ran thus. TCRs in the repertoires were matched against a reference library of SARS-CoV-2-specific TCRs that had been generated with the MIRA antigen-specificity platform. Breadth meant the fraction of unique TCRs that were SARS-CoV-2-associated, whereas depth meant the fraction of total T cells that were SARS-CoV-2-associated. Using the MIRA data, each spike-specific TCR was mapped to the spike region that the TCR reacts to and placed in a CD4 or CD8 class. Log10-transformed breadth and depth values were compared by one-way ANOVA with Sidak's multiple comparisons tests. What TCRdb holds here is the immuneACCESS table cut down to in-frame rearrangements. Part of the clones is not present; checked against another copy, under half of the missing clones reflect an unresolved V gene, and the others are unexplained. D and trimming come from the DNA, and the V and J calls and clone size come from that table. This sample has 65,000 to 90,000 clones in its table, and around 85% of those were observed once. Of the sample, around 7.7% falls within the top ten clones.

This specimen's time point label, per the study, means: baseline before first vaccination. Vaccinee samples came from UK trials COV001 and COV002, including a single-blind randomized controlled phase 2/3 trial of AZD1222 (ChAdOx1 nCoV-19) in healthy adults. For TCRbeta chain sequencing, PBMC samples were collected from trial participants at day 0 and at day 28 after the second dose. Comment on this clone: Its antigen target is currently unknown. Base qualities are not provided; no much larger clone lies one nucleotide away.

This TCR derives from an adult in good health. The chain links TRBV27 with TRBJ2-2; 11 bases in the junction line up with TRBD2. The specimen comprised peripheral blood, sampled on day 0 of AZD1222 vaccination. For the CDR3, the sequence is CASSFSTSGTNTGELFF. The nucleotide sequence reads as follows: TGTGCCAGCAGTTTCTCGACTAGCGGGACGAACACCGGGGAGCTGTTTTTT.